Sequencing of this T cell receptor (beta chain) was carried out in a study of cytomegalovirus exposure and HLA in healthy donors. Broader study findings: Cytomegalovirus association was assigned to approximately 180 TCR beta chains. Prediction of most subjects' HLA-A and HLA-B alleles by TCR beta sequences was reportedly accurate.

Vbeta (60) and Jbeta (13) primers were used in the PCR. Only in-frame clones appear in the TCRdb table, and some are missing; sequencing was by immunoSEQ multiplex PCR. Altogether approximately 160,000 clones are present, around four fifths being singletons, with the ten largest covering under 2%. After removal of 5 bases from V and 5 bases from J, the junction contained 12 bases not matched to a gene. The CDR3 totals 15 residues. CDR1 and CDR2 from the germline V gene are SGHTS and YDEGEE. Regarding this clone: Its target is unknown.

Healthy bone marrow donors made up the cohort. Donors were nominally healthy when sampled, though unrecorded immune exposures were likely. V and J are TRBV5-8 and TRBJ1-2; 7 bases line up with TRBD1. The clonotype comes from a woman under 30 in good health and CMV-seronegative. The sample taken for sequencing was PBMCs. The CDR3 nucleotides are TGTGCCAGCAGTGATAGGGACAGACCTATTTATGGCTACACCTTC. This codes for CASSDRDRPIYGYTF.